This is a list of T cell receptor beta chains from one sample in a study of identical twins. TCRdb fed the 5' RACE reads into MiXCR, producing one record per CDR3 protein. This sample has 1.5 million to 2 million distinct CDR3 sequences; roughly 35% occur once, and the top ten carry 0.27%. The sequencing sample was made of cord blood. Source of these receptors: a newborn girl in good health. Both conserved end residues are part of each CDR3. D genes are given only for firm matches. Rows may omit the clone size; those that give it use once, few, many or a size class.

d_gene: NA
j_gene: TRBJ2-3
v_gene: TRBV4-1
abundance: many
CDR3nt: TGCGCCAGCAGCCAAATTATTACAGATACGCAGTATTTT
CDR3aa: CASSQIITDTQYF

d_gene: TRBD1
j_gene: TRBJ2-3
v_gene: TRBV7-2
abundance: NA
CDR3nt: TGTGCCAGCAGCTCCAGGACAGGGGGTCCAGATACGCAGTATTTT
CDR3aa: CASSSRTGGPDTQYF

d_gene: TRBD2
j_gene: TRBJ2-3
v_gene: TRBV7-2
abundance: NA
CDR3nt: TGTGCCAGCAGCTTAGGATTGGGCGGGGGGTTGCATACGCAGTATTTT
CDR3aa: CASSLGLGGGLHTQYF

d_gene: NA
j_gene: TRBJ2-7
v_gene: TRBV28
abundance: NA
CDR3nt: TGTGCCAGCAGCCCAGGGACGGTACTTTGGGACGAGCAGTACTTC
CDR3aa: CASSPGTVLWDEQYF

d_gene: NA
j_gene: TRBJ2-5
v_gene: TRBV5-6
abundance: many
CDR3nt: TGTGCCAGCAGCTCGCTCGGGGAGACCCAGTACTTC
CDR3aa: CASSSLGETQYF

d_gene: TRBD1
j_gene: TRBJ2-5
v_gene: TRBV29-1
abundance: few
CDR3nt: TGCAGCGTTAGAGGCCGACAGGGTCTAGAGACCCAGTACTTC
CDR3aa: CSVRGRQGLETQYF

d_gene: NA
j_gene: TRBJ1-6
v_gene: TRBV6-1
abundance: NA
CDR3nt: TGTGCCAGCAGGGGGCACGGACACAATTCACCCCTCCACTTT
CDR3aa: CASRGHGHNSPLHF

d_gene: TRBD2
j_gene: TRBJ2-5
v_gene: TRBV2
abundance: NA
CDR3nt: TGTGCCAGCAGTGAATGGCTAGCGGGGGGGCGGAATGAGCAGTACTTC
CDR3aa: CASSEWLAGGRNEQYF

d_gene: TRBD2
j_gene: TRBJ2-2
v_gene: TRBV3-1
abundance: once
CDR3nt: TGTGCCAGCAGCCGGACTAGCGGGTCCTCCGGGGAGCTGTTTTTT
CDR3aa: CASSRTSGSSGELFF

d_gene: TRBD2
j_gene: TRBJ2-3
v_gene: TRBV7-2
abundance: NA
CDR3nt: TGTGCCAGCAGTCAAAAGACGGGACTAGCGGGCTCTAGCACAGATACGCAGTATTTT
CDR3aa: CASSQKTGLAGSSTDTQYF

d_gene: TRBD2
j_gene: TRBJ2-1
v_gene: TRBV15
abundance: NA
CDR3nt: TGTGCCACCAGCAGGGGGTTTGCTAGCGGGGACAACAATGAGCAGTTCTTC
CDR3aa: CATSRGFASGDNNEQFF

d_gene: TRBD1
j_gene: TRBJ1-2
v_gene: TRBV9
abundance: NA
CDR3nt: TGTGCCAGCAGCGTAAGGGACAGCCTCTATGGCTACACCTTC
CDR3aa: CASSVRDSLYGYTF

d_gene: NA
j_gene: TRBJ1-4
v_gene: TRBV25-1
abundance: NA
CDR3nt: TGTGCCAGCAGTGAATTGGGTGAAAAACTGTTTTTT
CDR3aa: CASSELGEKLFF

d_gene: NA
j_gene: TRBJ2-1
v_gene: TRBV20-1
abundance: NA
CDR3nt: TGCAGTGTCACTACCGGGACCCGAGCCTACAATGAGCAGTTCTTC
CDR3aa: CSVTTGTRAYNEQFF

d_gene: NA
j_gene: TRBJ2-4
v_gene: TRBV9
abundance: NA
CDR3nt: TGTGCCAGCAGCGTAGAGTCGAATGCGGGCCTAGCCAAAAACATTCAGTACTTC
CDR3aa: CASSVESNAGLAKNIQYF

d_gene: NA
j_gene: TRBJ2-3
v_gene: TRBV19
abundance: few
CDR3nt: TGTGCCAGTAGTATCCGCCAAGATACGCAGTATTTT
CDR3aa: CASSIRQDTQYF

d_gene: NA
j_gene: TRBJ2-7
v_gene: TRBV27
abundance: NA
CDR3nt: TGTGCCAGCAGTATCGACAGGTTCTCCTACAATGAGCAGTACTTC
CDR3aa: CASSIDRFSYNEQYF

d_gene: TRBD2
j_gene: TRBJ2-7
v_gene: TRBV20-1
abundance: few
CDR3nt: TGCAGTGCTAGGCGCGGGGGTGCCTCCTACGAGCAGTACTTC
CDR3aa: CSARRGGASYEQYF

d_gene: NA
j_gene: TRBJ2-3
v_gene: TRBV6-1
abundance: NA
CDR3nt: TGTGCCAGCAGTGCCTGGCCTAGCGCCACAGATACGCAGTATTTT
CDR3aa: CASSAWPSATDTQYF

d_gene: TRBD2
j_gene: TRBJ2-7
v_gene: TRBV6-5
abundance: many
CDR3nt: TGTGCCAGCAGTTACTCCGGGACTAGTCTCGTCTACGAGCAGTACTTC
CDR3aa: CASSYSGTSLVYEQYF

d_gene: NA
j_gene: TRBJ1-2
v_gene: TRBV7-9
abundance: few
CDR3nt: TGTGCCAGCAGCTCGGACAGCAACTACACCTTC
CDR3aa: CASSSDSNYTF

d_gene: TRBD2
j_gene: TRBJ2-1
v_gene: TRBV10-3
abundance: NA
CDR3nt: TGTGCCATCAGCCCTTCGACTAGCGGGATTAACAATGAGCAGTTCTTC
CDR3aa: CAISPSTSGINNEQFF

d_gene: NA
j_gene: TRBJ2-7
v_gene: TRBV30
abundance: NA
CDR3nt: TGTGCCTGGAGTGCTAGCTCCTACAATGAGCAGTACTTC
CDR3aa: CAWSASSYNEQYF

d_gene: NA
j_gene: TRBJ2-7
v_gene: TRBV11-1
abundance: NA
CDR3nt: TGTGCCAGCAGCTCTCGACTCACTATCTACGAGCAGTACTTC
CDR3aa: CASSSRLTIYEQYF

d_gene: NA
j_gene: TRBJ1-4
v_gene: TRBV6-5
abundance: NA
CDR3nt: TGTGCCAGCAGTTACTCTCAACTGTCAACTAATGAAAAACTGTTTTTT
CDR3aa: CASSYSQLSTNEKLFF

d_gene: NA
j_gene: TRBJ2-3
v_gene: TRBV20-1
abundance: few
CDR3nt: TGCAGTGCTAGAGATTATCGACAGGGAGGTTTATCAGATACGCAGTATTTT
CDR3aa: CSARDYRQGGLSDTQYF

d_gene: NA
j_gene: TRBJ2-3
v_gene: TRBV12-3/TRBV12-4
abundance: few
CDR3nt: TGTGCCAGCACCTGGAGGCCAGGGAGAGGTGTGGGCACAGATACGCAGTATTTT
CDR3aa: CASTWRPGRGVGTDTQYF

d_gene: NA
j_gene: TRBJ2-5
v_gene: TRBV24-1
abundance: NA
CDR3nt: TGTGCCACCAGTGATACGGGGCCCCAAGAGACCCAGTACTTC
CDR3aa: CATSDTGPQETQYF

d_gene: NA
j_gene: TRBJ2-1
v_gene: TRBV16
abundance: NA
CDR3nt: TGTGCCAGCAGCCAATCGGCGGTCTATGAGCAGTTCTTC
CDR3aa: CASSQSAVYEQFF

d_gene: NA
j_gene: TRBJ2-7
v_gene: TRBV20-1
abundance: few
CDR3nt: TGCAGTGCTAGAGATGAAGGGCTAGCGCTGATCTACGAGCAGTACTTC
CDR3aa: CSARDEGLALIYEQYF

d_gene: NA
j_gene: TRBJ2-3
v_gene: TRBV4-2
abundance: NA
CDR3nt: TGTGCCAGCAGCCAAGATCAGAGTAGCCTCACAGATACGCAGTATTTT
CDR3aa: CASSQDQSSLTDTQYF

d_gene: NA
j_gene: TRBJ2-2
v_gene: TRBV29-1
abundance: NA
CDR3nt: TGCAGCGTCAGGACAGGGAGGGGCGGGGAGGTGTTTTTT
CDR3aa: CSVRTGRGGEVFF

d_gene: NA
j_gene: TRBJ2-1
v_gene: TRBV3-1
abundance: NA
CDR3nt: TGTGCCAGCAGCTACGGGGGCGGAAACAATGAGCAGTTCTTC
CDR3aa: CASSYGGGNNEQFF

d_gene: TRBD1
j_gene: TRBJ2-7
v_gene: TRBV20-1
abundance: NA
CDR3nt: TGCAGTGCTCAGGGACAGGTGAACAATGAGCAGTACTTC
CDR3aa: CSAQGQVNNEQYF

d_gene: TRBD1
j_gene: TRBJ1-6
v_gene: TRBV4-2
abundance: NA
CDR3nt: TGTGCCAGCAGCACACCCGGGACAGGGGGCTTTCGAGGAAGCTCACCCCTCCACTTT
CDR3aa: CASSTPGTGGFRGSSPLHF

d_gene: TRBD1
j_gene: TRBJ1-2
v_gene: TRBV20-1
abundance: NA
CDR3nt: TGCAGTGCTACGCGACAGGGGTATGGCTACACCTTC
CDR3aa: CSATRQGYGYTF

d_gene: TRBD1
j_gene: TRBJ2-7
v_gene: TRBV6-6
abundance: NA
CDR3nt: TGTGCCAGCAGTGACAGGGGGACGGTCTCCTACGAGCAGTACTTC
CDR3aa: CASSDRGTVSYEQYF

d_gene: NA
j_gene: TRBJ2-4
v_gene: TRBV20-1
abundance: NA
CDR3nt: TGCAGTGCTGACAGAACCCTAGCCAAAAACATTCAGTACTTC
CDR3aa: CSADRTLAKNIQYF

d_gene: TRBD1
j_gene: TRBJ2-1
v_gene: TRBV12-3/TRBV12-4
abundance: many
CDR3nt: TGTGCCAGCATCAAGGGACAGCCATTTTCGAACAATGAGCAGTTCTTC
CDR3aa: CASIKGQPFSNNEQFF

d_gene: NA
j_gene: TRBJ2-3
v_gene: TRBV15
abundance: few
CDR3nt: TGTGCCACCAGCAGAGATCTCGGCGGACCTACGCAGTATTTT
CDR3aa: CATSRDLGGPTQYF

d_gene: NA
j_gene: TRBJ2-7
v_gene: TRBV7-9
abundance: many
CDR3nt: TGTGCCAGCAGCTTAGCGTCACTAGACTACGAGCAGTACTTC
CDR3aa: CASSLASLDYEQYF

d_gene: TRBD2
j_gene: TRBJ2-5
v_gene: TRBV6-2/TRBV6-3
abundance: few
CDR3nt: TGTGCCAGCAGTTACACCCGACTAGCGGGGGGTCGGGAGACCCAGTACTTC
CDR3aa: CASSYTRLAGGRETQYF

d_gene: TRBD2
j_gene: TRBJ2-3
v_gene: TRBV11-2
abundance: NA
CDR3nt: TGTGCCAGCAGCTCGAGACTAGCGGGGGGAGGTACAGATACGCAGTATTTT
CDR3aa: CASSSRLAGGGTDTQYF

d_gene: TRBD1
j_gene: TRBJ1-5
v_gene: TRBV28
abundance: NA
CDR3nt: TGTGCCAGCACTTGGGACAGGGGGCGAGGACAGCCCCAGCATTTT
CDR3aa: CASTWDRGRGQPQHF

d_gene: NA
j_gene: TRBJ2-7
v_gene: TRBV10-3
abundance: few
CDR3nt: TGTGCCATCAGTCCCCGGGGCTACGGCTACGAGCAGTACTTC
CDR3aa: CAISPRGYGYEQYF

d_gene: TRBD1
j_gene: TRBJ1-2
v_gene: TRBV7-7
abundance: NA
CDR3nt: TGTGCTAGCAGCTTAGGTGGGGACAGGGGCGCAGATAGTGGCTACACCTTC
CDR3aa: CASSLGGDRGADSGYTF

d_gene: NA
j_gene: TRBJ1-4
v_gene: TRBV10-3
abundance: NA
CDR3nt: TGTGCCATCAGTGGCGGAGGCCTTGCAACTAATGAAAAACTGTTTTTT
CDR3aa: CAISGGGLATNEKLFF

d_gene: TRBD2
j_gene: TRBJ2-1
v_gene: TRBV20-1
abundance: NA
CDR3nt: TGCAGTGCTAGCTCCGCGGGAGCTGAGCAGTTCTTC
CDR3aa: CSASSAGAEQFF

d_gene: NA
j_gene: TRBJ2-3
v_gene: TRBV7-9
abundance: few
CDR3nt: TGTGCCAGCAGCTCGGGTGGAACCACTGATGGCACAGATACGCAGTATTTT
CDR3aa: CASSSGGTTDGTDTQYF

d_gene: TRBD1
j_gene: TRBJ1-6
v_gene: TRBV20-1
abundance: few
CDR3nt: TGCAGTGCTAGCTACAGGGGGCCTTCACCCCTCCACTTT
CDR3aa: CSASYRGPSPLHF

d_gene: NA
j_gene: TRBJ2-5
v_gene: TRBV20-1
abundance: few
CDR3nt: TGCAGTGCGAAGACAGGTCCCCAAGAGACCCAGTACTTC
CDR3aa: CSAKTGPQETQYF

d_gene: NA
j_gene: TRBJ1-6
v_gene: TRBV10-3
abundance: NA
CDR3nt: TGTGCCATCAGTGAGTCGAGCCAGGCGGGGAGATCACCCCTCCACTTT
CDR3aa: CAISESSQAGRSPLHF

d_gene: NA
j_gene: TRBJ1-2
v_gene: TRBV11-2
abundance: NA
CDR3nt: TGTGCCAGCAGCCCCGTTGGGGGGGCTAACTATGGCTACACCTTC
CDR3aa: CASSPVGGANYGYTF

d_gene: NA
j_gene: TRBJ1-1
v_gene: TRBV6-2/TRBV6-3
abundance: NA
CDR3nt: TGTGCCAGCAGTTACCCCGGACGGAGACTGAAGAACACTGAAGCTTTCTTT
CDR3aa: CASSYPGRRLKNTEAFF